These T cell receptor beta chains were read from a single sample in a study of shared clonotypes between healthy human individuals. Sequencing used immunoSEQ multiplex PCR; TCRdb keeps in-frame clones, though not all of them. The sample yields some 2,500,000 clones, 85% to 95% seen once. The material sequenced was naive CD4+ T cells from PBMCs. The source is a man younger than 35 in good health. Some clones in this sample may be carry-over from other donors' samples. Each CDR3 is given with its conserved first and last residue. The D gene is left open where the match is weak. Clone size is given for some rows only: seen once, a few or many times, or a class if the clone is expanded.

j_call d_call clone_size v_call cdr3_aa cdr3_nt
TRBJ2-3 TRBD2 . TRBV27 CASRQLAGAGDTQYF TGTGCCAGCAGGCAACTAGCGGGAGCAGGAGATACGCAGTATTTT
TRBJ2-1 . . TRBV28 CASSGADVYNEQFF TGTGCCAGCAGCGGGGCGGATGTTTACAATGAGCAGTTCTTC
TRBJ2-2 TRBD2 . TRBV28 CASSSGGPGELFF TGTGCCAGCAGTAGCGGGGGCCCCGGGGAGCTGTTTTTT
TRBJ1-1 TRBD1 few TRBV30 CAWSVGQPNTEAFF TGTGCCTGGAGTGTGGGACAGCCGAACACTGAAGCTTTCTTT
TRBJ2-5 . . TRBV28 CASGFLSSKETQYF TGTGCCAGCGGATTCCTCTCTTCGAAAGAGACCCAGTACTTC
TRBJ2-3 . . TRBV5-1 CASSPLTGSTDTQYF TGCGCCAGCAGCCCCCTGACAGGTAGCACAGATACGCAGTATTTT
TRBJ1-3 . . TRBV9 CASSSHGPGSGNTIYF TGTGCCAGCAGCTCTCACGGCCCGGGGTCTGGAAACACCATATATTTT
TRBJ1-4 . . TRBV5-8 CASSRSGTGNEKLFF TGTGCCAGCAGCCGGTCGGGTACAGGGAATGAAAAACTGTTTTTT
TRBJ2-5 TRBD1 . TRBV5-5 CASSLYLAGGETQYF TGTGCCAGCAGCTTGTATCTAGCAGGGGGAGAGACCCAGTACTTC
TRBJ1-4 TRBD1 . TRBV14 CASSQDLNRGRGEKLFF TGTGCCAGCAGCCAAGACCTCAACAGGGGGCGCGGTGAAAAACTGTTTTTT
TRBJ2-1 . . TRBV1 CTLQGTFTYNEQFF TGCACCCTCCAGGGGACTTTTACCTACAATGAGCAGTTCTTC